A selection of T cell receptor beta chains follows, all from one sample in a study of blood T cells in healthy people across ages. In TCRdb, the 5' RACE reads were re-called with MiXCR into one record per CDR3 protein. The sample records some 1.6 million distinct CDR3 sequences, approximately 32% being singletons. What was sequenced was blood. Receptors originate from a woman in her twenties or thirties in good health. The CDR3 runs from the conserved cysteine through the conserved F or W. A D gene is named only where the DNA matches it firmly. The size of a clone is reported for some rows only, either as once, few or many, or as a class for expanded clones.

j_call v_call clone_size d_call cdr3_aa cdr3_nt
TRBJ2-1 TRBV5-1 - - CANSQGYFAEQFF TGCGCCAACAGCCAAGGATACTTTGCTGAGCAGTTCTTC
TRBJ1-6 TRBV6-6 many TRBD1 CASRPGQNNSPLHF TGTGCCAGCAGGCCGGGACAGAATAATTCACCCCTCCACTTT
TRBJ1-2 TRBV6-5 - - CASRSGGQDRSGGYTF TGTGCCAGCAGGAGCGGGGGCCAAGACCGCTCCGGGGGCTACACCTTC
TRBJ2-5 TRBV5-1 - - CASSRRLSGPALQETQYF TGCGCCAGCAGCCGGCGGCTTTCGGGACCAGCACTACAAGAGACCCAGTACTTC
TRBJ2-3 TRBV29-1 - - CSVTWAIGADTQYF TGCAGCGTCACGTGGGCCATCGGGGCAGATACGCAGTATTTT
TRBJ2-3 TRBV28 many - CASSRGGTSTDTQYF TGTGCCAGCAGCCGGGGCGGTACTAGCACAGATACGCAGTATTTT
TRBJ2-7 TRBV3-1 - TRBD2 CASSQGRGVSYEQYF TGTGCCAGCAGCCAAGGGCGGGGGGTCTCCTACGAGCAGTACTTC
TRBJ1-1 TRBV29-1 many - CSVERHRDTEAFF TGCAGCGTTGAACGGCATCGAGACACTGAAGCTTTCTTT
TRBJ2-5 TRBV5-4 few - CASSWEAGAKTQYF TGTGCCAGCAGCTGGGAGGCGGGGGCAAAGACCCAGTACTTC
TRBJ2-1 TRBV7-3 - - CTSSLTGGKYNEQFF TGTACCAGCAGCTTAACGGGTGGCAAGTACAATGAGCAGTTCTTC
TRBJ2-5 TRBV20-1 - - CSARPISVETQYF TGCAGTGCTAGACCGATTAGCGTCGAGACCCAGTACTTC
TRBJ2-1 TRBV28 - - CATRPGPTNNEQFF TGTGCCACCCGTCCCGGGCCCACCAACAATGAGCAGTTCTTC
TRBJ2-1 TRBV10-3 - - CAIGLSSYNEQFF TGTGCCATCGGACTGAGCTCCTACAATGAGCAGTTCTTC
TRBJ2-1 TRBV6-6 few TRBD2 CASSYTIVAGDGNEQFF TGTGCCAGCAGTTACACGATCGTAGCGGGGGACGGCAATGAGCAGTTCTTC
TRBJ1-2 TRBV7-9 few - CASSLGEGRSYGYTF TGTGCCAGCAGCTTAGGGGAGGGACGGAGCTATGGCTACACCTTC
TRBJ1-2 TRBV3-1 - - CASSPVSAYGYTF TGTGCCAGCAGCCCCGTATCTGCGTATGGCTACACCTTC
TRBJ2-5 TRBV11-2 few - CASSSWTAPETQYF TGTGCCAGCAGTTCATGGACAGCACCAGAGACCCAGTACTTC
TRBJ2-3 TRBV20-1 - TRBD2 CSASPSSGASTDTQYF TGCAGTGCTTCCCCGTCTAGCGGGGCCAGCACAGATACGCAGTATTTT
TRBJ2-5 TRBV20-1 - TRBD2 CSASGMAGGNQETQYF TGCAGTGCTAGTGGGATGGCGGGGGGCAACCAAGAGACCCAGTACTTC
TRBJ2-3 TRBV28 few - CASSLEYVGTDTQYF TGTGCCAGCAGTTTAGAGTATGTGGGAACAGATACGCAGTATTTT
TRBJ1-2 TRBV15 - - CATSRDRGPVYGYTF TGTGCCACCAGCAGAGATCGAGGCCCGGTCTATGGCTACACCTTC
TRBJ2-3 TRBV9 - TRBD2 CASSEPSRGSGGGTDTQYF TGTGCCAGCAGCGAGCCCTCCCGGGGGAGCGGGGGAGGGACAGATACGCAGTATTTT
TRBJ2-3 TRBV5-1 - TRBD1 CASSLATGTGADTQYF TGCGCCAGCAGCTTGGCAACTGGGACAGGGGCAGATACGCAGTATTTT
TRBJ2-5 TRBV30 - - CAWMSVRETQYF TGTGCCTGGATGAGTGTTAGAGAGACCCAGTACTTC
TRBJ1-6 TRBV27 few TRBD1 CASSLIKQGGNSPLHF TGTGCCAGCAGTCTGATTAAACAGGGGGGAAATTCACCCCTCCACTTT
TRBJ2-3 TRBV30 many - CAWGITDTQYF TGTGCCTGGGGAATTACAGATACGCAGTATTTT
TRBJ1-5 TRBV6-2/TRBV6-3 few - CASSYYRVSNQPQHF TGTGCCAGCAGTTACTACAGGGTTAGCAATCAGCCCCAGCATTTT
TRBJ2-7 TRBV27 - TRBD1 CASSKQGLSYEQYF TGTGCCAGCAGCAAACAGGGGCTCTCCTACGAGCAGTACTTC
TRBJ1-1 TRBV15 - - CATDQGRGTEAFF TGTGCCACCGACCAGGGCCGCGGTACTGAAGCTTTCTTT
TRBJ2-1 TRBV5-1 - - CASSISLMFSYNEQFF TGCGCCAGCAGCATAAGCTTGATGTTCTCCTACAATGAGCAGTTCTTC
TRBJ2-1 TRBV29-1 many - CSVEGSPSSYNEQFF TGCAGCGTTGAAGGGAGCCCTTCCTCCTACAATGAGCAGTTCTTC
TRBJ1-2 TRBV27 - - CASSLSGTVGYTF TGTGCCAGCAGTTTATCAGGGACGGTCGGCTACACCTTC
TRBJ2-7 TRBV27 few - CASRKLGGYEQYF TGTGCCAGCAGGAAATTGGGCGGATACGAGCAGTACTTC
TRBJ1-2 TRBV24-1 few TRBD1 CATSDGGQGNYGYTF TGTGCCACCAGTGATGGGGGACAGGGAAACTATGGCTACACCTTC
TRBJ2-1 TRBV7-3 - TRBD2 CASSLSSGSNYNEQFF TGTGCCAGCAGCTTATCTAGCGGGAGTAACTACAATGAGCAGTTCTTC
TRBJ2-7 TRBV4-1 many TRBD1 CASSYPGQTSYEQYF TGCGCCAGCAGCTATCCGGGACAGACATCCTACGAGCAGTACTTC
TRBJ2-1 TRBV3-1 few TRBD2 CASSQRLAGGPGKVKLGYNEQFF TGTGCCAGCAGCCAAAGACTAGCGGGGGGCCCGGGAAAAGTAAAGCTCGGCTACAATGAGCAGTTCTTC
TRBJ1-5 TRBV16 - - CASSQSRGNQPQHF TGTGCCAGCAGCCAAAGCAGGGGCAATCAGCCCCAGCATTTT
TRBJ2-3 TRBV27 - TRBD2 CASSSAGSQYF TGTGCCAGCAGTTCAGCGGGGTCGCAGTATTTT
TRBJ1-1 TRBV7-3 few - CASSLWGATEAFF TGTGCCAGCAGCTTGTGGGGGGCCACTGAAGCTTTCTTT
TRBJ2-7 TRBV6-2/TRBV6-3 - TRBD2 CASTVGLAETYEQYF TGTGCCAGCACGGTAGGACTAGCGGAAACCTACGAGCAGTACTTC
TRBJ1-2 TRBV6-6 - - CASSYVAIHYGYTF TGTGCCAGCAGTTACGTGGCGATCCACTATGGCTACACCTTC
TRBJ2-7 TRBV9 - TRBD1 CASSVGNRGVRNEQYF TGTGCCAGCAGCGTAGGAAACAGGGGAGTGCGGAACGAGCAGTACTTC
TRBJ2-5 TRBV20-1 few - CSARGQEGGLEETQYF TGCAGTGCTAGAGGACAGGAGGGAGGATTGGAGGAGACCCAGTACTTC
TRBJ2-5 TRBV18 - - CASSPPMGDGETQYF TGTGCCAGCTCACCACCGATGGGGGATGGGGAGACCCAGTACTTC
TRBJ1-2 TRBV29-1 - - CSVGQAKRSIVGYTF TGCAGCGTTGGTCAAGCAAAAAGGAGTATTGTTGGCTACACCTTC
TRBJ1-6 TRBV12-3/TRBV12-4 few TRBD1 CASSWTGGSYNSPLHF TGTGCCAGCAGTTGGACAGGGGGCTCCTATAATTCACCCCTCCACTTT
TRBJ2-3 TRBV3-1 few TRBD2 CASSPPGLVYANTQYF TGTGCCAGCAGCCCCCCGGGACTAGTTTATGCAAATACGCAGTATTTT
TRBJ1-2 TRBV6-6 few TRBD1 CASSYATGEDGYTF TGTGCCAGCAGTTACGCTACAGGGGAGGATGGCTACACCTTC
TRBJ2-5 TRBV28 - TRBD2 CASSTSGTKGRETQYF TGTGCCAGCAGTACCTCCGGGACTAAGGGTCGAGAGACCCAGTACTTC